A single sample is the source of the 30 T cell receptor beta chains below, sequenced in a study of blood T cell repertoires in COVID-19. The repertoire was sequenced with immunoSEQ multiplex PCR; TCRdb's copy has only in-frame clones and lacks some. The sample has over 300,000 clones; 90% are singletons. The source material was peripheral blood. The source is a man aged 18 to 29 with active or convalescent COVID-19.

This chain uses TRBV7-2 with TRBJ1-6; a possible D gene is TRBD1 (6 bases). The germline V and J ends were trimmed by 7 bases and 9 bases, with 25 bases remaining between them. Germline V gene lookup returns CDR1 SGHTA and CDR2 FQGNSA. The CDR3 is 17 residues long. The CDR3 loop reads CASTPGVNLWGGSPLHF. CDR3 DNA: TGTGCCAGCACCCCAGGGGTGAACTTATGGGGTGGTTCACCCCTCCACTTT.

On this clone itself: Germline and junction disagree at one end, which may indicate a read error. The V call is TRBV7-7, the J call TRBJ2-7; 8 positions agree with TRBD2. The length of the CDR3 is 15 residues. The germline gives CDR1 SSHAT, CDR2 FNYEAQ (reference sequence). The CDR3 is CASSSDPSGSYEQYF. As DNA, the CDR3 is TGTGCTAGCAGCTCTGACCCTAGCGGGTCCTACGAGCAGTACTTC.

CDR3 sequence reads: CASSTQGADTEAFF. DNA of the CDR3: TGTGCCAGTAGTACACAGGGGGCGGACACTGAAGCTTTCTTT. This chain uses TRBV19 with TRBJ1-1, with TRBD1 matching over 9 bases. V shed 4 bases, J shed 3 bases, and the junction held 3 bases outside the gene matches. Germline-derived CDR1 and CDR2 are LNHDA and SQIVND (reference sequence). The CDR3 has 14 residues.

The rearrangement uses TRBV7-9 and TRBJ2-5, with a tentative D call TRBD2 (6 bases). This CDR3 region has 14 residues. Per germline, CDR1 SEHNR and CDR2 FQNEAQ (reference sequence). Trimming removed 5 bases from V and 5 bases from J, with 15 bases in between. This CDR3 reads CASSPGTGGETQYF. In nucleotides, the CDR3 is TGTGCCAGCAGCCCCGGGACTGGGGGGGAGACCCAGTACTTC.

This clone was observed a single time. J is TRBJ2-7 and V is TRBV9; tentatively, D is TRBD1 (5 bases). Germline-derived CDR1 and CDR2 are SGDLS and YYNGEE. The CDR3 contains 14 residues. V lost 0 bases and J lost 5, with 12 bases in between. The CDR3 here is CASSVGSRADEQYF. CDR3 DNA: TGTGCCAGCAGCGTAGGTTCCAGGGCTGACGAGCAGTACTTC.

The chain uses TRBV7-3 and TRBJ2-7; 7 bases match TRBD1. Germline lookup yields CDR1 SGHTA and CDR2 FQGTGA. The CDR3 spans 16 residues. J was trimmed by 2 bases and V by 2 bases; bases with no gene match: 9. The CDR3 nucleotides are TGTGCCAGCAGCTTACGATCGGGACAGTCGCCCTACGAGCAGTACTTC. Translation: CASSLRSGQSPYEQYF.

J is TRBJ2-2 and V is TRBV5-4; 13 bases are a match to TRBD2. The CDR3 consists of 16 residues. V lost 5 bases, J lost 6 bases, and 7 bases stayed unmatched. Germline V lookup: CDR1 SGHNT, CDR2 YYREEE (reference sequence). The CDR3 DNA follows: TGTGCCAGCAGGACCGGGACTAGCGGGATCGCCGGGGAGCTGTTTTTT. Residues: CASRTGTSGIAGELFF. Supplemented by reference TRBV5-4 and TRBJ2-2, the full variable domain reads ETGVTQSPTHLIKTRGQQVTLRCSSQSGHNTVSWYQQALGQGPQFIFQYYREEENGRGNFPPRFSGLQFPNYSSELNVNALELDDSALYLCASRTGTSGIAGELFFGEGSRLTVL.

The chain couples TRBV13 to TRBJ1-2, with D maybe TRBD1 (5 bases). CDR3 length: 14 amino acids. Per the germline V gene, CDR1 is PRHDT and CDR2 is FYEKMQ (reference sequence). Trimming took off 5 bases at V and 6 bases at J, with 16 bases between the two ends. The CDR3 region has the DNA TGTGCCAGCAGCCTCAGGGAGGTAATGAATGGCTACACCTTC. This sequence encodes CASSLREVMNGYTF.

The V gene is TRBV19, the J gene TRBJ1-6; the D is unclear. Trimming removed 1 base from V and 7 bases from J, with 11 bases in between. Germline V gene sequence: CDR1 LNHDA, CDR2 SQIVND (reference sequence). The length of the CDR3 is 15 residues. CDR3 bases: TGTGCCAGTAGTATAGTAGACGGGAGAAATTCACCCCTCCACTTT. Translating it yields CASSIVDGRNSPLHF. Full variable domain (rest looked up from reference TRBV19 and TRBJ1-6): DGGITQSPKYLFRKEGQNVTLSCEQNLNHDAMYWYRQDPGQGLRLIYYSQIVNDFQKGDIAEGYSVSREKKESFPLTVTSAQKNPTAFYLCASSIVDGRNSPLHFGNGTRLTVT.

This chain connects TRBV30 to TRBJ2-1, with 7 bases fitting TRBD2. The CDR3 is made up of 14 amino acids. V lost 1 base, J lost 10 bases, and 10 bases stayed unmatched. Germline CDR1 and CDR2: GTSNPN and SVGIG (reference sequence). This CDR3 is CAWSAGTQRGEQFF. CDR3 DNA sequence: TGTGCCTGGAGTGCCGGGACTCAGCGGGGCGAGCAGTTCTTC.

Here the CDR3 reads CASSLGQKGGAFQETQYF. CDR3 nucleotide sequence: TGTGCCAGCAGCTTAGGTCAAAAGGGGGGGGCTTTCCAAGAGACCCAGTACTTC. This chain connects TRBV11-3 to TRBJ2-5; the D gene is possibly TRBD2 (7 bases). Germline CDR1 is SGHNT and CDR2 is YENEEA. This CDR3 is 18 amino acids long. V was cut by 1 base and J by 1 base, with 19 bases left in between. The full variable domain, in which reference TRBV11-3 and TRBJ2-5 provide the parts outside the CDR3, is EAGVVQSPRYKIIEKKQPVAFWCNPISGHNTLYWYLQNLGQGPELLIRYENEEAVDDSQLPKDRFSAERLKGVDSTLKIQPAELGDSAVYLCASSLGQKGGAFQETQYFGPGTRLLVL.

This clone came up once. The chain couples TRBV13 to TRBJ2-1, with D perhaps matching TRBD2 (6 bases). V gave up 0 bases and J gave up 3 bases, with 12 bases separating them. CDR3 size: 16 residues. CDR1 PRHDT and CDR2 FYEKMQ come from the germline V gene (reference sequence). CDR3 sequence: CASSLGVISGYNEQFF. The CDR3, as DNA: TGTGCCAGCAGCTTAGGGGTAATTAGCGGCTACAATGAGCAGTTCTTC.

The gene calls are TRBV4-1 and TRBJ1-4; 7 nucleotides align to TRBD1. Germline assignment: CDR1 MGHRA and CDR2 YSYEKL. This CDR3 has 13 amino acids. The J segment lost 11 bases and the V segment lost 2 bases, leaving 5 bases of the junction unmatched. The CDR3 protein is CASSQTGQLKLFF. In DNA, the CDR3 is TGCGCCAGCAGCCAAACGGGACAGCTGAAACTGTTTTTT.

This chain connects TRBV20-1 to TRBJ2-1, with 7 bases that match TRBD2. The CDR3 extends over 16 amino acids. Germline V lookup: CDR1 DFQATT, CDR2 SNEGSKA (reference sequence). J lost 3 bases, V lost 4 bases, and 12 bases had no gene match. The CDR3 sequence is CSANDGGGGVYNEQFF. CDR3 bases: TGCAGTGCTAATGATGGCGGGGGAGGGGTCTACAATGAGCAGTTCTTC.

This clone has only one observation. The CDR3 sequence is CASSMALGNQPQHF. CDR3 in DNA: TGTGCCAGTAGTATGGCCCTGGGCAATCAGCCCCAGCATTTT. The rearrangement links TRBV19 to TRBJ1-5, with D unclear. Germline values: CDR1 LNHDA, CDR2 SQIVND (reference sequence). V lost 3 bases, J lost 2 bases, and 8 bases lay in between. The CDR3 length is 14 residues.

The chain carries TRBV18 and TRBJ2-1; 11 positions agree with TRBD2. J was trimmed by 6 bases and V by 6 bases; bases with no gene match: 10. CDR3 length: 16 residues. Germline CDR1 reads KGHSH; CDR2 reads LQKENI. CDR3 sequence: CASSPIAGGTPNEQFF. CDR3 in DNA: TGTGCCAGCTCGCCCATAGCGGGAGGGACCCCCAATGAGCAGTTCTTC. The full variable domain, in which reference TRBV18 and TRBJ2-1 provide the parts outside the CDR3, is NAGVMQNPRHLVRRRGQEARLRCSPMKGHSHVYWYRQLPEEGLKFMVYLQKENIIDESGMPKERFSAEFPKEGPSILRIQQVVRGDSAAYFCASSPIAGGTPNEQFFGPGTRLTVL.

The V gene is TRBV19, the J gene TRBJ2-4; the D gene is possibly TRBD1 (6 bases). This CDR3 contains 11 residues. Germline V gene sequence: CDR1 LNHDA, CDR2 SQIVND (reference sequence). V lost 9 bases to trimming and J lost 7 bases, with 10 bases between them. CDR3 loop: CASEQGNIQYF. In nucleotides, the CDR3 is TGTGCCAGCGAACAGGGCAACATTCAGTACTTC.

V gene TRBV6-6 combines with J gene TRBJ1-2, with a weak D call TRBD1 (6 bases). V was shortened by 7 bases and J by 2 bases, with 17 bases between the two germline ends. CDR1 and CDR2 from the germline V gene are MNHNY and SVGAGI (reference sequence). The CDR3 sequence is 15 residues long. The CDR3 DNA reads as TGTGCCAGCAACATAGACCGGGACATCAACTATGGCTACACCTTC. It codes for CASNIDRDINYGYTF.

This chain connects TRBV7-3 to TRBJ2-1, with 9 bases fitting TRBD1. The V and J ends lost 5 bases and 3 bases, in that order; junction bases with no gene match: 8. The CDR3 totals 16 residues. Germline V gene sequence: CDR1 SGHTA, CDR2 FQGTGA. Here the CDR3 DNA reads TGTGCCAGCAGCCAACAGGGGACAGGGTTCTACAATGAGCAGTTCTTC. Protein sequence: CASSQQGTGFYNEQFF.

This chain links TRBV6-5 with TRBJ1-1; tentatively, D is TRBD1 (6 bases). The CDR3 length is 12 residues. Germline V gives CDR1 MNHEY, CDR2 SVGAGI. Trimming took off 6 bases at V and 11 bases at J, with 16 bases between the two ends. This CDR3 is CASSYTGQRAFF. CDR3 coding DNA: TGTGCCAGCAGCTACACAGGACAGAGGGCTTTCTTT.

This clone was detected a few times. The genes are TRBV9 and TRBJ1-1; a possible D gene is TRBD1 (5 bases). CDR1 is SGDLS and CDR2 is YYNGEE in the germline V gene. The CDR3 runs to 12 residues. Trimming took 5 bases from V and 7 from J, leaving 12 bases between them. In nucleotides, the CDR3 is TGTGCCAGCAGAGGGGTCGATGGTGAAGCTTTCTTT. This translates into CASRGVDGEAFF.

The chain uses TRBV27 and TRBJ1-5; D is possibly TRBD1 (5 bases). Trimming took 6 bases from V and 4 from J, leaving 7 bases between them. Per germline, CDR1 MNHEY and CDR2 SMNVEV (reference sequence). The CDR3 contains 12 residues. CDR3 in DNA: TGTGCCAGCAGGGAGGGGAATCAGCCCCAGCATTTT. Translation: CASREGNQPQHF.

V and J are TRBV29-1 and TRBJ1-5; 7 bases fit TRBD1. The CDR3 extends over 13 amino acids. CDR1 and CDR2 from the germline V gene are SQVTM and ANQGSEA. Trimming took 5 bases from V and 7 from J; bases not matched to a gene: 8. CDR3 protein: CSVLVGGGQPQHF. The CDR3 nucleotides read TGCAGCGTTTTGGTAGGGGGCGGCCAGCCCCAGCATTTT. Drawing the rest from reference TRBV29-1 and TRBJ1-5, the complete variable domain is SAVISQKPSRDICQRGTSLTIQCQVDSQVTMMFWYRQQPGQSLTLIATANQGSEATYESGFVIDKFPISRPNLTFSTLTVSNMSPEDSSIYLCSVLVGGGQPQHFGDGTRLSIL.

The genes are TRBV2 and TRBJ1-5, with D tentatively TRBD1 (5 bases). The CDR3 covers 14 residues. The germline V gene has CDR1 SNHLY and CDR2 FYNNEI. V lost 3 bases, J lost 7 bases, and 13 bases lay in between. The CDR3 protein is CASSESRGGQPQHF. The CDR3 bases are TGTGCCAGCAGTGAGTCTAGGGGAGGGCAGCCCCAGCATTTT.

On this clone itself: Other DNA sequences within the sample encode an identical CDR3. This chain joins TRBV14 and TRBJ1-6, with 8 bases that match TRBD1. From germline, CDR1 is SGHDN and CDR2 FVKESK. V lost 4 bases to trimming and J lost 1 base; unmatched junction nucleotides: 3. The CDR3 has 16 amino acids. CDR3 residues: CASSPTGGSYNSPLHF. The CDR3 DNA is TGTGCCAGCAGCCCAACAGGGGGATCCTATAATTCACCCCTCCACTTT.

This clone was recorded once. The chain combines TRBV7-2 with TRBJ1-2; TRBD1 might be the D (6 bases). The CDR3 extends over 14 amino acids. The germline gives CDR1 SGHTA, CDR2 FQGNSA. Trimming removed 2 bases at V and 13 bases at J, with 20 bases between. The chain's CDR3 is CASSLRLGTPATTF. In DNA form, the CDR3 reads TGTGCCAGCAGCTTACGTCTTGGGACACCCGCCACCACCTTC.

The rearrangement links TRBV9 to TRBJ2-4, with a tentative D call TRBD1 (6 bases). The ends were cut back, 1 base at V and 4 bases at J, with 12 bases in the middle. CDR1 and CDR2 (germline): SGDLS, YYNGEE. This CDR3 is built from 15 residues. CDR3 protein: CASSVSGTQKNIQYF. The DNA of the CDR3 is TGTGCCAGCAGCGTATCGGGGACACAAAAAAACATTCAGTACTTC.

The chain uses TRBV4-3 and TRBJ2-1, with a weak D call TRBD2 (5 bases). This CDR3 has 14 amino acids. Germline V gives CDR1 LGHNA, CDR2 YSLEER. Trimming left V 1 base short and J 8 bases short, with 12 bases between. The CDR3 loop is CASSQVRGRDEQFF. The CDR3 DNA reads TGCGCCAGCAGCCAAGTCCGGGGTAGGGATGAGCAGTTCTTC.

The chain combines TRBV7-9 with TRBJ1-1, with a possible D match to TRBD1 (5 bases). The V end lost 4 bases, the J end lost 6 bases, and 18 bases lay between the germline ends. The CDR3 runs to 15 residues. Germline V gene lookup returns CDR1 SEHNR and CDR2 FQNEAQ (reference sequence). This CDR3 reads CASSSGRGFRAEAFF. The CDR3 DNA is TGTGCCAGCAGCTCCGGCCGGGGGTTTCGCGCTGAAGCTTTCTTT. The whole variable domain, remainder taken from reference TRBV7-9 and TRBJ1-1, is DTGVSQNPRHKITKRGQNVTFRCDPISEHNRLYWYRQTLGQGPEFLTYFQNEAQLEKSRLLSDRFSAERPKGSFSTLEIQRTEQGDSAMYLCASSSGRGFRAEAFFGQGTRLTVV.

Comment on this clone: Other DNA sequences from this sample encode an identical CDR3 as well. The chain links TRBV7-9 to TRBJ1-1, with a tentative D call TRBD1 (5 bases). V was cut by 1 base and J by 1 base, with 7 bases left in between. The CDR3 has 14 residues. The germline gives CDR1 SEHNR, CDR2 FQNEAQ (reference sequence). CDR3 region: CASSLVQGNTEAFF. As DNA, the CDR3 is TGTGCCAGCAGCTTAGTTCAGGGGAACACTGAAGCTTTCTTT. Variable domain in full (rest from reference TRBV7-9 and TRBJ1-1): DTGVSQNPRHKITKRGQNVTFRCDPISEHNRLYWYRQTLGQGPEFLTYFQNEAQLEKSRLLSDRFSAERPKGSFSTLEIQRTEQGDSAMYLCASSLVQGNTEAFFGQGTRLTVV.